The 26 T cell receptor beta chains below were found in one sample sequenced in a study of blood T cell repertoires in COVID-19. Sequencing used immunoSEQ multiplex PCR; TCRdb keeps in-frame clones, though not all of them. The data contain around 68,000 clones, less than 90% of them singletons. The sample was peripheral blood. All receptors derive from an older man with acute or convalescent COVID-19.

A few counts support this clone. V is TRBV5-4 and J is TRBJ2-7, with 10 bases aligning to TRBD2. The V and J ends lost 3 bases and 3 bases, in that order; junction bases with no gene match: 3. The CDR3 loop spans 14 amino acids. Looked up from germline, CDR1 is SGHNT and CDR2 is YYREEE (reference sequence). CDR3 amino acids: CASSSASGSYEQYF. The CDR3 DNA is TGTGCCAGCAGCTCTGCTAGCGGGAGCTACGAGCAGTACTTC.

This sequence joins TRBV7-9 and TRBJ1-1; D may be TRBD1 (5 bases). Trimming took off 5 bases at V and 1 base at J, with 8 bases between the two ends. The germline gives CDR1 SEHNR, CDR2 FQNEAQ (reference sequence). There are 13 residues in the CDR3. In DNA, the CDR3 is TGTGCCAGCAGCCTACAGGAGAACACTGAAGCTTTCTTT. Protein product: CASSLQENTEAFF.

CDR3: CASSLGLAGGYEQYF. Here the CDR3 DNA reads TGTGCCAGCAGCTTAGGACTAGCGGGAGGCTACGAGCAGTACTTC. This chain links TRBV7-8 with TRBJ2-7, with 13 nucleotides matching TRBD2. Germline V CDR1 and CDR2: SGHVS, FQNEAQ. Unmatched junction bases numbered 0, after V lost 1 base and J lost 3 bases. CDR3 size: 15 residues.

The chain's CDR3 is CASSYRTSGTYNEQFF. The CDR3 nucleotides read TGTGCCAGCAGTTACAGGACTAGCGGGACCTACAATGAGCAGTTCTTC. V is TRBV6-5 and J is TRBJ2-1; 12 bases line up with TRBD2. The CDR3 consists of 16 residues. Germline V gene data show CDR1 as MNHEY and CDR2 as SVGAGI. Trimming cost V 2 bases and J 2 bases; bases outside gene matches: 1.

This sequence joins TRBV6-5 and TRBJ1-1, with 9 bases matching TRBD1. Looked up from germline, CDR1 is MNHEY and CDR2 is SVGAGI. V shed 6 bases, J shed 1 base, and the junction held 6 bases outside the gene matches. The CDR3 consists of 15 residues. The CDR3: CASRNTGGQNTEAFF. Written as DNA, the CDR3 is TGTGCCAGCAGGAACACAGGGGGCCAGAACACTGAAGCTTTCTTT.

The CDR3: CASSLVAGGRNTIYF. DNA of the CDR3: TGTGCCAGCAGCTTGGTAGCAGGGGGCAGAAACACCATATATTTT. V and J are TRBV5-6 and TRBJ1-3; 8 bases match TRBD1. The CDR3 covers 15 residues. Germline loops: CDR1 SGHDT, CDR2 YYEEEE. Germline trimming cut 0 bases from V and 5 bases from J; bases unmatched to any gene: 4. Filled out from reference TRBV5-6 and TRBJ1-3, the complete variable domain reads DAGVTQSPTHLIKTRGQQVTLRCSPKSGHDTVSWYQQALGQGPQFIFQYYEEEERQRGNFPDRFSGHQFPNYSSELNVNALLLGDSALYLCASSLVAGGRNTIYFGEGSWLTVV.

This clone came up once. The chain recombines TRBV7-2 with TRBJ1-1; TRBD1 agrees at 9 bases. The CDR3 length is 15 residues. Per germline, CDR1 SGHTA and CDR2 FQGNSA. The junction had 8 bases not matched to a gene; V was cut back by 5 bases and J by 4 bases. The CDR3 sequence: CASSPGTGRITEAFF. CDR3 DNA: TGTGCCAGCAGCCCCGGGACAGGGCGTATCACTGAAGCTTTCTTT.

This clone was seen a few times. The V gene is TRBV10-3, the J gene TRBJ2-7; tentatively, D is TRBD2 (6 bases). CDR3 length: 11 amino acids. Between the trimmed V and J ends, which lost 8 bases and 2 bases, there was a span of 7 bases. Germline CDR1 is ENHRY and CDR2 is SYGVKD. The CDR3 here is CAIASAYEQYF. For the CDR3, the DNA is TGTGCCATCGCTAGCGCCTACGAGCAGTACTTC.

This chain joins TRBV19 and TRBJ1-5; D may be TRBD1 (5 bases). This CDR3 has 16 residues. CDR1 is LNHDA, CDR2 SQIVND, per germline (reference sequence). Between the trimmed V and J ends, which lost 1 base and 3 bases, there was a span of 13 bases. The CDR3 DNA sequence: TGTGCCAGTAGTATAGGATGGGGGGAATACAATCAGCCCCAGCATTTT. Its protein product is CASSIGWGEYNQPQHF.

Here the CDR3 DNA reads TGTGCCAGCTCACCACAGGGGCCCGGTCACACAGATACGCAGTATTTT. Its translation: CASSPQGPGHTDTQYF. J is TRBJ2-3 and V is TRBV18; D perhaps matches TRBD1 (5 bases). V lost 1 base and J lost 2, with 13 bases in between. Germline V gives CDR1 KGHSH, CDR2 LQKENI. This CDR3 comprises 16 residues. Full variable domain (outside the CDR3, taken from reference TRBV18 and TRBJ2-3): NAGVMQNPRHLVRRRGQEARLRCSPMKGHSHVYWYRQLPEEGLKFMVYLQKENIIDESGMPKERFSAEFPKEGPSILRIQQVVRGDSAAYFCASSPQGPGHTDTQYFGPGTRLTVL.

The J gene is TRBJ1-6, the V gene TRBV19; tentatively, D is TRBD1 (5 bases). Germline loops: CDR1 LNHDA, CDR2 SQIVND (reference sequence). V dropped 6 bases and J dropped 5 bases, with 11 bases sitting between them. The CDR3 spans 14 residues. The CDR3 nucleotides are TGTGCCAGTAGGGGGCGAAGAGATAATTCACCCCTCCACTTT. Encoded protein: CASRGRRDNSPLHF.

This clone was recorded only once. This chain connects TRBV19 to TRBJ2-1; 8 nucleotides match TRBD1. Germline lookup yields CDR1 LNHDA and CDR2 SQIVND (reference sequence). The CDR3 consists of 16 residues. The trim removed 2 bases at V and 0 bases at J, leaving 3 bases unmatched. CDR3 residues: CASSIFGQGSYNEQFF. The CDR3 bases are TGTGCCAGTAGTATATTCGGACAGGGCTCCTACAATGAGCAGTTCTTC. Together with reference TRBV19 and TRBJ2-1, the CDR3 gives the full variable domain: DGGITQSPKYLFRKEGQNVTLSCEQNLNHDAMYWYRQDPGQGLRLIYYSQIVNDFQKGDIAEGYSVSREKKESFPLTVTSAQKNPTAFYLCASSIFGQGSYNEQFFGPGTRLTVL.

V is TRBV7-9 and J is TRBJ2-7; 7 bases are shared with TRBD1. The germline gives CDR1 SEHNR, CDR2 FQNEAQ (reference sequence). The trim removed 0 bases at V and 3 bases at J, leaving 2 bases unmatched. This CDR3 is 14 amino acids long. The CDR3 loop reads CASSLAGTVYEQYF. For the CDR3, the DNA is TGTGCCAGCAGCTTAGCCGGGACAGTCTACGAGCAGTACTTC.

This clone turned up a few times. The chain joins TRBV7-2 to TRBJ2-7, with 9 bases matching TRBD2. Germline CDR1 reads SGHTA; CDR2 reads FQGNSA. The CDR3 has 15 amino acids. V shed 2 bases and J 6 bases; nucleotides not matched to a gene: 8. Written as DNA, the CDR3 is TGTGCCAGCAGCTTAAGTCCTAGCGGGAAAGGCGAGCAGTACTTC. This encodes CASSLSPSGKGEQYF.

The chain couples TRBV4-1 to TRBJ2-5; TRBD1 aligns across 10 bases. Germline V CDR1 and CDR2: MGHRA, YSYEKL. V trimming: 5 bases; J trimming: 4 bases; junction bases outside the gene matches: 4. CDR3 size: 14 residues. In nucleotides, the CDR3 is TGCGCCAGCAGCACCCGGACAGGGGGAGAGACCCAGTACTTC. The encoded protein is CASSTRTGGETQYF.

V usage is TRBV2 and J usage is TRBJ2-5, with 7 bases matching TRBD1. After removal of 5 bases from V and 4 bases from J, the junction contained 4 bases not matched to a gene. Looked up from germline, CDR1 is SNHLY and CDR2 is FYNNEI. The CDR3 extends over 13 amino acids. For the CDR3, the DNA is TGTGCCAGCAGTCAAAACAGGGGAGAGACCCAGTACTTC. Amino acid sequence: CASSQNRGETQYF.

The chain links TRBV5-5 to TRBJ2-5, with D perhaps matching TRBD2 (6 bases). Between the trimmed V and J ends, which lost 1 base and 2 bases, there was a span of 15 bases. From germline, CDR1 is SGHKS and CDR2 YYEKEE (reference sequence). The CDR3 sequence is 16 residues long. CDR3 sequence reads: CASSLMGSGRQETQYF. The CDR3 DNA sequence: TGTGCCAGCAGCTTGATGGGTAGCGGTCGGCAAGAGACCCAGTACTTC.

The chain employs TRBV5-8 and TRBJ1-4; 9 nucleotides match TRBD1. Germline-derived CDR1 and CDR2 are SGHTS and YDEGEE. V was clipped by 5 bases and J by 0 bases; unmatched bases: 11. The CDR3 has 18 amino acids. The CDR3 region has the DNA TGTGCCAGCAGTAAACCGGGACAGGGAGTTGCAACTAATGAAAAACTGTTTTTT. Its translation: CASSKPGQGVATNEKLFF. The full variable domain, its missing parts supplied by reference TRBV5-8 and TRBJ1-4, is EAGVTQSPTHLIKTRGQQATLRCSPISGHTSVYWYQQALGLGLQFLLWYDEGEERNRGNFPPRFSGRQFPNYSSELNVNALELEDSALYLCASSKPGQGVATNEKLFFGSGTQLSVL.

The chain couples TRBV5-1 to TRBJ1-1; 9 nucleotides align to TRBD1. With 3 bases clipped from V and 1 base from J, the junction kept 4 bases outside the gene matches. The CDR3 contains 15 residues. Germline-derived CDR1 and CDR2 are SGHRS and YFSETQ. CDR3 sequence: CASSWRDRANTEAFF. In DNA form, the CDR3 reads TGCGCCAGCAGCTGGCGGGACAGGGCGAACACTGAAGCTTTCTTT.

This chain connects TRBV6-5 to TRBJ1-1, with 9 bases identical to TRBD1. The CDR3 loop spans 14 amino acids. The germline V gene has CDR1 MNHEY and CDR2 SVGAGI. After removal of 5 bases from V and 4 bases from J, the junction contained 5 bases not matched to a gene. The CDR3 DNA reads as TGTGCCAGCAGTAACACAGGGGGCGCCACTGAAGCTTTCTTT. Protein: CASSNTGGATEAFF.

This clone was counted a few times. The chain combines TRBV18 with TRBJ1-2; perhaps TRBD1 as D (6 bases). CDR1 and CDR2 (germline): KGHSH, LQKENI. The V end lost 3 bases, the J end lost 5 bases, and 19 bases lay between the germline ends. The CDR3 length is 16 residues. CDR3 protein: CASSPGTGPSLYGYTF. As DNA, the CDR3 is TGTGCCAGCTCACCGGGAACAGGGCCCTCCCTTTATGGCTACACCTTC.

The CDR3 loop reads CASFQQGGNYGYTF. CDR3 DNA: TGTGCCAGTTTCCAACAGGGGGGGAACTATGGCTACACCTTC. The V and J genes are TRBV19 and TRBJ1-2, with 8 bases fitting TRBD1. Germline assignment: CDR1 LNHDA and CDR2 SQIVND (reference sequence). Germline trimming cut 8 bases from V and 2 bases from J; bases unmatched to any gene: 7. The CDR3 loop spans 14 amino acids.

This chain connects TRBV18 to TRBJ2-1, with D uncertain. Between the trimmed V and J ends, which lost 3 bases and 5 bases, there was a span of 11 bases. Per the germline V gene, CDR1 is KGHSH and CDR2 is LQKENI. The CDR3 has 14 residues. CDR3 in DNA: TGTGCCAGCTCACCCCTACCCAGGCACAATGAGCAGTTCTTC. It yields the protein CASSPLPRHNEQFF.

This sequence joins TRBV11-2 and TRBJ2-2; 7 positions agree with TRBD2. The germline V gene has CDR1 SGHAT and CDR2 FQNNGV. This CDR3 comprises 16 residues. After removal of 6 bases from V and 6 bases from J, the junction contained 13 bases not matched to a gene. Here the CDR3 reads CASRTWGGRSAGELFF. CDR3 bases: TGTGCCAGCAGGACTTGGGGCGGGAGAAGTGCCGGGGAGCTGTTTTTT.

V usage is TRBV27 and J usage is TRBJ2-7; 9 bases map to TRBD1. The CDR3 consists of 15 residues. Germline V gene data show CDR1 as MNHEY and CDR2 as SMNVEV (reference sequence). J was trimmed by 6 bases and V by 5 bases; bases with no gene match: 11. CDR3 DNA: TGTGCCAGCAGTGCTCCGGGACAGGGTAAGGGCGAGCAGTACTTC. Translating gives CASSAPGQGKGEQYF.

The rearrangement uses TRBV3-1 (or the pseudogene TRBV3-2) and TRBJ1-1; a possible D gene is TRBD1 (6 bases). The CDR3 is made up of 15 amino acids. Trimming stripped 6 bases from V and 0 bases from J, with 14 bases between. Germline V gene data show CDR1 as LGHDT and CDR2 as YNNKEL (reference sequence). CDR3 in DNA: TGTGCCAGCAGTCCCAGGGGCCCCCTGAACACTGAAGCTTTCTTT. This sequence encodes CASSPRGPLNTEAFF.